A single sample is the source of the 8 T cell receptor beta chains below, sequenced in a study of post-analysis software for immune sequencing data. Study observations and caveats: Controls had lower frequencies than patients of about 5 TRBV segments, which included TRBV5-6, TRBV5-1 and TRBV20-1.

cDNA libraries for TCR beta contained unique molecular identifiers. TCRdb passed the PCR reads through MiXCR, listing each CDR3 protein once. Found here are 700,000 to 800,000 distinct CDR3 sequences, roughly 27% of them singletons; the top ten hold under 0.7%. Their specific antigens are unknown. Sequenced sample: blood. The receptors come from a girl aged 5-17 years with multiple sclerosis.

The chain joins TRBV6-5 to TRBJ2-7; 8 bases match TRBD2. This CDR3 contains 13 residues. Germline loops: CDR1 MNHEY, CDR2 SVGAGI. J lost 7 bases, V lost 7 bases, and 9 bases had no gene match. The CDR3 here is CASTEVAGKEQYF. The CDR3 DNA sequence: TGTGCCAGCACCGAGGTAGCGGGGAAGGAGCAGTACTTC.

The chain recombines TRBV20-1 with TRBJ2-5; 9 nucleotides agree with TRBD2. The CDR3 extends over 17 amino acids. The germline V gene encodes CDR1 DFQATT and CDR2 SNEGSKA (reference sequence). V trimming: 2 bases; J trimming: 7 bases; junction bases outside the gene matches: 17. CDR3 nucleotide sequence: TGCAGTGCTAGAAACCCCCTAGCGGGGAGGAGGACTCGGACCCAGTACTTC. It yields the protein CSARNPLAGRRTRTQYF.

This clonotype was found a few times. The rearrangement uses TRBV5-5 and TRBJ2-4; weak D call: TRBD2 (6 bases). This CDR3 region has 17 residues. The V gene lost 2 bases and the J gene lost 0 bases, with 15 bases spanning the gap. CDR1 SGHKS and CDR2 YYEKEE come from the germline V gene (reference sequence). The CDR3 nucleotides read TGTGCCAGCAGCTTTTTAAGGGCGGGGTTAGCCAAAAACATTCAGTACTTC. Protein product: CASSFLRAGLAKNIQYF.

The chain recombines TRBV4-2 with TRBJ1-4; no firm D call. V lost 0 bases and J 8 bases, leaving 16 bases between the germline ends. The germline V gene has CDR1 LGHNA and CDR2 YNFKEQ. The CDR3 is 16 residues long. Here the CDR3 reads CASSQEGRGVQEKLFF. CDR3 coding DNA: TGTGCCAGCAGCCAAGAGGGCCGTGGGGTGCAAGAAAAACTGTTTTTT.

The rearrangement joins TRBV7-2 to TRBJ1-2, with 7 nucleotides matching TRBD1. V trimming: 7 bases; J trimming: 3 bases; junction bases outside the gene matches: 11. The CDR3 is 15 residues long. CDR1 is SGHTA and CDR2 is FQGNSA in the germline V gene. CDR3 DNA sequence: TGTGCCAGCACTCACGCGGGAGGGGGCGACTATGGCTACACCTTC. Amino acid sequence: CASTHAGGGDYGYTF.

A remark on this clonotype: It may be a read error: a sequence one base away is much more abundant. The V and J genes are TRBV20-1 and TRBJ2-7, with 11 bases identical to TRBD2. From germline, CDR1 is DFQATT and CDR2 SNEGSKA (reference sequence). This CDR3 region has 12 residues. The CDR3 region is CRPLGLAGEQYF. Written as DNA, the CDR3 is TGCAGGCCCCTTGGACTAGCGGGCGAGCAGTACTTC.

This chain links TRBV29-1 with TRBJ2-5; TRBD1 aligns across 9 bases. J lost 2 bases, V lost 7 bases, and 11 bases had no gene match. The CDR3 runs 15 residues. In germline, CDR1 is SQVTM, CDR2 ANQGSEA. CDR3 loop: CSAKPWGTGQETQYF. In nucleotides, the CDR3 is TGCAGCGCCAAACCCTGGGGGACAGGGCAAGAGACCCAGTACTTC.

This clonotype came up a few times. This chain uses TRBV2 with TRBJ2-3; 7 bases line up with TRBD2. This CDR3 comprises 16 residues. J lost 2 bases, V lost 4 bases, and 9 bases had no gene match. The germline V gene encodes CDR1 SNHLY and CDR2 FYNNEI. The CDR3 region is CASSAGRGVFTDTQYF. The DNA for the CDR3 is TGTGCCAGCAGTGCCGGACGGGGGGTCTTCACAGATACGCAGTATTTT.